These T cell receptor beta chains were read from a single sample in a study of identical twins. TCRdb recomputed calls from the 5' RACE reads with MiXCR, one row per CDR3 protein. The sample lists 500,000 to 650,000 distinct CDR3 sequences, around 22% seen once, with approximately 0.52% in the top ten. The same data also contributed to another study, on yellow fever vaccine responses in identical twins.

The sample consisted of CD4+ T cells sorted from blood. The receptors come from a woman between 18 and 29 years old in good health. The CDR3 runs from the conserved cysteine through the conserved F or W. Fields, in order: J gene, CDR3 length, D gene, V gene, clone size, CDR3 DNA, CDR3 protein. D genes are given only for firm matches. Rows may omit the clone size; those that give it use once, few, many or a size class.

TRBJ1-2 | 15 | TRBD1 | TRBV3-1 | NA | TGTGCCAGCAGCCAAGATCCCCAGGGGGCTAGTGGCTACACCTTC | CASSQDPQGASGYTF
TRBJ2-3 | 15 | TRBD2 | TRBV10-3 | NA | TGTGCCATCAGTGACGGGGAGGGATTGCCAGATACGCAGTATTTT | CAISDGEGLPDTQYF
TRBJ2-3 | 18 | TRBD2 | TRBV4-1 | few | TGCGCCAGCAGCCGATGGGGAACGACTAGCGGCATCACAGATACGCAGTATTTT | CASSRWGTTSGITDTQYF
TRBJ2-3 | 14 | NA | TRBV20-1 | few | TGCAGTGCTCCACTAGCCCCACCCACAGATACGCAGTATTTT | CSAPLAPPTDTQYF
TRBJ2-1 | 13 | TRBD1 | TRBV29-1 | NA | TGCAGCGTTGAAGGGACAGGGAAAAATGAGCAGTTCTTC | CSVEGTGKNEQFF
TRBJ2-1 | 18 | TRBD2 | TRBV20-1 | many | TGCAGTGCTAGCCCACTAGCGGGAGGAAACCTCTCCTACAATGAGCAGTTCTTC | CSASPLAGGNLSYNEQFF
TRBJ2-4 | 12 | NA | TRBV27 | NA | TGTGCCAGCGGAGTCACCCCAAACATTCAGTACTTC | CASGVTPNIQYF
TRBJ2-1 | 17 | TRBD2 | TRBV7-3 | few | TGTGCCAGCAGCTTCCAAGGACTAGCGGGAGGCCACAATGAGCAGTTCTTC | CASSFQGLAGGHNEQFF
TRBJ2-3 | 13 | NA | TRBV24-1 | NA | TGTGCCACAGCCTGGGGAAGCACAGATACGCAGTATTTT | CATAWGSTDTQYF
TRBJ2-2 | 16 | TRBD1 | TRBV24-1 | NA | TGTGCCACCAGTGATTTTCCAGGACAGGGTGCCGGGGAGCTGTTTTTT | CATSDFPGQGAGELFF
TRBJ2-2 | 17 | TRBD2 | TRBV4-2 | NA | TGTGCCAGCAGCCAAGATAATGCGGGAGTTTGGACCGGGGAGCTGTTTTTT | CASSQDNAGVWTGELFF
TRBJ2-1 | 16 | TRBD2 | TRBV7-2 | few | TGTGCCAGCAGCACCAGGGGGACTAGCGGGATTAATGAGCAGTTCTTC | CASSTRGTSGINEQFF
TRBJ2-3 | 14 | TRBD1 | TRBV5-1 | NA | TGCGCCAGCGCGACAGGGGCGAACACAGATACGCAGTATTTT | CASATGANTDTQYF
TRBJ2-1 | 16 | TRBD1 | TRBV7-9 | few | TGTGCCAGCAGCGTCACAGGGGGTAGTGGCTACAATGAGCAGTTCTTC | CASSVTGGSGYNEQFF
TRBJ2-5 | 15 | NA | TRBV6-2/TRBV6-3 | NA | TGTGCCAGCAGTCGACCTACCGGGATCCGGGAGACCCAGTACTTC | CASSRPTGIRETQYF
TRBJ2-3 | 14 | TRBD2 | TRBV20-1 | NA | TGCAGTGCTAGAGGAAGCGGGAAAGTAGATACGCAGTATTTT | CSARGSGKVDTQYF
TRBJ2-7 | 15 | NA | TRBV12-3/TRBV12-4 | NA | TGTGCCAGCAGTTTGGCCTGGACACACTATTCGGAGCAGTACTTC | CASSLAWTHYSEQYF
TRBJ2-3 | 16 | NA | TRBV9 | few | TGTGCCAGCAGCGCGACGGGGGTGAGGGGCCCAGATACGCAGTATTTT | CASSATGVRGPDTQYF
TRBJ2-4 | 17 | NA | TRBV7-9 | few | TGTGCCAGCAGCTCGGCGGAAGTCTACAGTGCCAAAAACATTCAGTACTTC | CASSSAEVYSAKNIQYF
TRBJ2-5 | 15 | TRBD2 | TRBV6-2/TRBV6-3 | NA | TGTGCCAGCAGCCTTCTAGCGGGGGGTCAAGAGACCCAGTACTTC | CASSLLAGGQETQYF
TRBJ2-3 | 14 | TRBD2 | TRBV20-1 | NA | TGCAGTGCTAAAAGCGGGGGGCGTGGAGATACGCAGTATTTT | CSAKSGGRGDTQYF
TRBJ2-1 | 15 | NA | TRBV5-5 | NA | TGTGCCAGCAGCTTCGGCAGGGCAGCGTACAATGAGCAGTTCTTC | CASSFGRAAYNEQFF
TRBJ1-1 | 17 | NA | TRBV7-6 | few | TGTGCCAGCAGCTTAGCCGGCCAGGGCGTGGGGAACACTGAAGCTTTCTTT | CASSLAGQGVGNTEAFF
TRBJ2-7 | 12 | NA | TRBV10-2 | NA | TGCGCCAGCAGTAGTATGGTCGGCGAGCAGTACTTC | CASSSMVGEQYF
TRBJ2-7 | 14 | NA | TRBV30 | NA | TGTGCCTACCGCGGCGGGCGGTGCTCCTACGAGCAGTACTTC | CAYRGGRCSYEQYF
TRBJ2-1 | 15 | TRBD1 | TRBV7-2 | NA | TGTGCCAGCAGCACAACCGGGACAGACTACAATGAGCAGTTCTTC | CASSTTGTDYNEQFF
TRBJ2-3 | 15 | NA | TRBV7-2 | NA | TGTGCCAGCACCACCGGGACGGGCATTACAGATACGCAGTATTTT | CASTTGTGITDTQYF
TRBJ2-1 | 14 | NA | TRBV7-9 | NA | TGTGCCAGCAGCTTAGCTCCGGGCGCGGATGAGCAGTTCTTC | CASSLAPGADEQFF
TRBJ2-5 | 14 | NA | TRBV28 | NA | TGTGCCAGCAGTTTTCTCGGTTTTCAAGAGACCCAGTACTTC | CASSFLGFQETQYF
TRBJ1-2 | 14 | TRBD1 | TRBV5-1 | few | TGCGCCAGCAGCTCACTTGACAGGGGTGGCGGCTACACCTTC | CASSSLDRGGGYTF
TRBJ2-6 | 15 | NA | TRBV6-5 | NA | TGTGCCAGCAGACAGTTGGTAACTGGGGCCAACGTCCTGACTTTC | CASRQLVTGANVLTF
TRBJ2-1 | 15 | TRBD1 | TRBV12-3/TRBV12-4 | many | TGCGCCAGCAGCCTACGACAGGGCCCCTACAATGAGCAGTTCTTC | CASSLRQGPYNEQFF
TRBJ2-2 | 16 | TRBD2 | TRBV5-1 | NA | TGCGCCAGCAGCTTTAGACTAGCGGGAAGCACCGGGGAGCTGTTTTTT | CASSFRLAGSTGELFF
TRBJ1-2 | 13 | TRBD1 | TRBV12-3/TRBV12-4 | NA | TGTGCCAGCACCCCGGACAGGAACTCTGGCTACACCTTC | CASTPDRNSGYTF
TRBJ2-1 | 11 | NA | TRBV10-3 | few | TGTGCCATCAGTGAGATCGGGGAGCAGTTCTTC | CAISEIGEQFF
TRBJ1-3 | 13 | NA | TRBV12-3/TRBV12-4 | NA | TGTGCCAGCAAACCGGCGTCTGGAAACACCATATATTTT | CASKPASGNTIYF
TRBJ2-1 | 14 | TRBD2 | TRBV4-1 | few | TGCGCCAGCAGGGAGCGGGGGGGCTGGGGTGAGCAGTTCTTC | CASRERGGWGEQFF
TRBJ2-2 | 15 | TRBD1 | TRBV2 | few | TGTGCCAGCAGAGCAGGGACAGTTCTTCTCGGGGAGCTGTTTTTT | CASRAGTVLLGELFF
TRBJ1-1 | 14 | NA | TRBV2 | few | TGTGCCAGCAGTGAAGCCTGGCGGGGAGGGGAAGCTTTCTTT | CASSEAWRGGEAFF
TRBJ1-4 | 13 | TRBD1 | TRBV6-6 | few | TGTGCCAGCATGGACAGGGGCAAGGAAAAACTGTTTTTT | CASMDRGKEKLFF
TRBJ2-1 | 15 | TRBD1 | TRBV7-9 | NA | TGTGCCAGCAGCTCCCGACAGGGTGAAAACAATGAGCAGTTCTTC | CASSSRQGENNEQFF
TRBJ2-7 | 12 | NA | TRBV7-9 | few | TGTGCCAGCAGCTTTCAGGGGTTCGAGCAGTACTTC | CASSFQGFEQYF
TRBJ1-3 | 17 | NA | TRBV3-1 | NA | TGTGCCAGCAGCCAAGAGGCGCTTACTTTCTCTGGAAACACCATATATTTT | CASSQEALTFSGNTIYF
TRBJ2-7 | 16 | TRBD2 | TRBV7-2 | NA | TGTGCCAGCAGCTCCGGACCGGGACTAGCGCCTTACGAGCAGTACTTC | CASSSGPGLAPYEQYF
TRBJ2-1 | 16 | NA | TRBV7-9 | NA | TGTGCCAGCAGCTTAGGGCCGGCCCGGCGATACAATGAGCAGTTCTTC | CASSLGPARRYNEQFF
TRBJ2-5 | 15 | TRBD1 | TRBV12-3/TRBV12-4 | NA | TGTGCCAGCAGTTCCAGACTCCTCAGGGGGGAGACCCAGTACTTC | CASSSRLLRGETQYF
TRBJ1-3 | 13 | NA | TRBV28 | few | TGTGCCAGCCCGACAGACTCTGGAAACACCATATATTTT | CASPTDSGNTIYF